These T cell receptor beta chains were read from a single sample in a study of cytomegalovirus exposure and HLA in healthy donors. The repertoire was sequenced with immunoSEQ multiplex PCR; TCRdb's copy has only in-frame clones and lacks some. The table has about 95,000 clones, under 85% seen once. The specimen was PBMCs. The receptors were gathered from a man between 18 and 29 years old in good health and CMV-seropositive. Each CDR3 is given with its conserved first and last residue. D genes are given only for firm matches. The size entry is marked missing in some rows and otherwise reads once, few, many or a size class.

>TRBJ2-1|.|.|TRBV27
TGTGCCAGCAGCTACCTAAGCTCCTACAATGAGCAGTTCTTC
CASSYLSSYNEQFF
>TRBJ1-1|once|.|TRBV6-5
TGTGCCAGCAGTTTGACAGGAGCTGAAGCTTTCTTT
CASSLTGAEAFF
>TRBJ2-5|.|TRBD2|TRBV10-3
TGTGCCATCAGTGAGCCCGGGACTAGCGGGGGGGGAGTCCAGTACTTC
CAISEPGTSGGGVQYF
>TRBJ2-1|.|TRBD2|TRBV20-1
TGCAGTGCTCGGGGGGATGAGCAGTTCTTC
CSARGDEQFF
>TRBJ2-7|.|.|TRBV27
TGTGCCAGCAGTTTGTCCTCCTCACTCGAGCAGTACTTC
CASSLSSSLEQYF
>TRBJ2-7|.|TRBD1|TRBV27
TGTGCCAGCAGTCGGGGACACGGGACAGCTTTTTCCTACGAGCAGTACTTC
CASSRGHGTAFSYEQYF
>TRBJ1-2|.|.|TRBV28
TGTGCCAGCAGGTTAAGAAGGGGTGGCTACACCTTC
CASRLRRGGYTF
>TRBJ1-5|.|.|TRBV10-3
TGTGCCATTGGGGCTAGGAGCAATCAGCCCCAGCATTTT
CAIGARSNQPQHF
>TRBJ2-2|.|.|TRBV2
TGTGCCAGCAGTCTCCTGGAGCTGTTTTTT
CASSLLELFF
>TRBJ2-3|few|.|TRBV28
TGTGCCAGCAGCCCTGGCCTCCGGGGAAGTACAGATACGCAGTATTTT
CASSPGLRGSTDTQYF
>TRBJ2-1|.|TRBD2|TRBV28
TGTGCCAGCTTTTTAACGGGGGGGGCCTCCTACAATGAGCAGTTCTTC
CASFLTGGASYNEQFF
>TRBJ2-3|.|.|TRBV5-4
TGTGCCAGCAGAAATAGCGGCGCCACAGATACGCAGTATTTT
CASRNSGATDTQYF
>TRBJ2-1|.|TRBD1|TRBV5-4
TGTGCCAGCAGCTTGGTTGACAGGGGGCTCAGTGAGCAGTTCTTC
CASSLVDRGLSEQFF
>TRBJ2-1|.|TRBD1|TRBV28
TGTGCCAGCAGTGCGACCGGGACAGTCAGGAATGAGCAGTTCTTC
CASSATGTVRNEQFF
>TRBJ1-2|once|.|TRBV5-8
TGTGCCAGCAACTCGGGAGGCTATGGCTACACCTTC
CASNSGGYGYTF
>TRBJ2-1|few|TRBD2|TRBV14
TGTGCCAGCAGCCAAGATCTGGGGCTAGCGGGGGACAATGAGCAGTTCTTC
CASSQDLGLAGDNEQFF
>TRBJ2-7|.|TRBD1|TRBV18
TGTGCCAGCTCGTCAACAGGGGCCACCTACGAGCAGTACTTC
CASSSTGATYEQYF
>TRBJ1-3|.|.|TRBV30
TGTGCCTGGAGTCTGGGGGCGGCTGGAAACACCATATATTTT
CAWSLGAAGNTIYF
>TRBJ2-7|.|.|TRBV7-8
TGTGCCAGCAGCTTTAGGGGAGGCTTTACCTACGAGCAGTACTTC
CASSFRGGFTYEQYF
>TRBJ2-7|.|TRBD1|TRBV7-9
TGTGCCAGCAGCGCGCAACAGGGGGCGGACGAGCAGTACTTC
CASSAQQGADEQYF
>TRBJ1-4|.|.|TRBV5-4
TGTGCCAGCAGCTTGGATTCGACGCGGGGTAGCGAAAAACTGTTTTTT
CASSLDSTRGSEKLFF
>TRBJ1-4|.|TRBD1|TRBV6-1
TGTGCCAGCAGGAAGACAGGGTCTAATGAAAAACTGTTTTTT
CASRKTGSNEKLFF
>TRBJ2-1|few|.|TRBV5-1
TGCGCCAGCAGCACCCCCATGGCAAACAATGAGCAGTTCTTC
CASSTPMANNEQFF
>TRBJ2-7|.|.|TRBV5-1
TGCGCCAGCAGCCAGGGTCAGCGTAAGGAGCAGTACTTC
CASSQGQRKEQYF
>TRBJ2-1|.|.|TRBV7-8
TGTGCCAGCAGCTTAGGAGGGACAATGGGCCCACTGGGCGGTGAGCAGTTCTTC
CASSLGGTMGPLGGEQFF
>TRBJ1-4|.|TRBD1|TRBV7-2
TGTGCCAGCAGCTTACTGGGACAGAATAATGAAAAACTGTTTTTT
CASSLLGQNNEKLFF
>TRBJ2-4|few|.|TRBV5-5
TGTGCCAGCAGCTTCAAGGCGGCGGACATTCAGTACTTC
CASSFKAADIQYF
>TRBJ2-5|.|.|TRBV6-1
TGTGCCAGCCTCCCGAGGGGGGGAGAGACCCAGTACTTC
CASLPRGGETQYF
>TRBJ2-7|.|TRBD1|TRBV2
TGTGCCAGCAGTCTAGGACAGGGCCCCTACGAGCAGTACTTC
CASSLGQGPYEQYF
>TRBJ2-3|.|.|TRBV27
TGTGCCAGCAGTTTAGGGGGCTGGGATACGCAGTATTTT
CASSLGGWDTQYF
>TRBJ1-4|.|TRBD1|TRBV5-1
TGCGCCAGCAGCCCAGGGACAGCGGCAACTAATGAAAAACTGTTTTTT
CASSPGTAATNEKLFF
>TRBJ2-1|.|.|TRBV7-9
TGTGCCAGCAGCTTAGGACAGCGAGGCAATGAGCAGTTCTTC
CASSLGQRGNEQFF
>TRBJ2-3|.|.|TRBV11-2
TGTGCCAGCAGCTTAGAGGGCGGGGGCACAGATACGCAGTATTTT
CASSLEGGGTDTQYF
>TRBJ1-4|.|.|TRBV30
TGTGCCTGGAGTCAGGGGAGAGGAGAAAAACTGTTTTTT
CAWSQGRGEKLFF
>TRBJ1-2|.|.|TRBV28
TGTGCCAGCAGTCAGATGGGGGGGTGGGTCTACACCTTC
CASSQMGGWVYTF
>TRBJ2-2|.|.|TRBV13
TGTGCCAGCAGCTTGCGAGGCTACGAAAACACCGGGGAGCTGTTTTTT
CASSLRGYENTGELFF
>TRBJ2-5|.|.|TRBV9
TGTGCCAGCAGCGTACTTGACAGGCAAGAGACCCAGTACTTC
CASSVLDRQETQYF
>TRBJ1-1|.|.|TRBV21-1
TGTGCCAGCAGCAAAGAAGCAGGGGGCTGGACTGAAGCTTTCTTT
CASSKEAGGWTEAFF
>TRBJ1-5|.|TRBD1|TRBV2
TGTGCCAGCACCCTTGGGACAGGGGGCAATCAGCCCCAGCATTTT
CASTLGTGGNQPQHF
>TRBJ1-5|few|TRBD1|TRBV2
TGTGCCAGCAGCGTTCTGGGGACAGGGAATCAGCCCCAGCATTTT
CASSVLGTGNQPQHF
>TRBJ2-7|once|.|TRBV14
TGTGCCAGCAGCCAAGACGTGGAGTACGAGCAGTACTTC
CASSQDVEYEQYF
>TRBJ1-1|.|TRBD1|TRBV28
TGTGCCAGCAGCACGGACAGGATCAACACTGAAGCTTTCTTT
CASSTDRINTEAFF
>TRBJ2-7|.|.|TRBV6-5
TGTGCCAGCAGTCCACGGGCGACAGCCTACGAGCAGTACTTC
CASSPRATAYEQYF
>TRBJ2-1|.|TRBD1|TRBV7-6
TGTGCCAGCAGCCCCCCGCCAGGACAGGTGTTTAATGAGCAGTTCTTC
CASSPPPGQVFNEQFF
>TRBJ2-3|few|TRBD2|TRBV4-2
TGTGCCAGCAGCCAAGGACCGACTAGCGGGGCGACAGATACGCAGTATTTT
CASSQGPTSGATDTQYF
>TRBJ1-5|.|.|TRBV11-2
TGTGCCAGCAGCCCCGACAGAGCTAGCAATCAGCCCCAGCATTTT
CASSPDRASNQPQHF
>TRBJ2-4|.|TRBD2|TRBV7-2
TGTGCCAGCAGCTCCCCCGGCGGGAGCGGGGAAAACATTCAGTACTTC
CASSSPGGSGENIQYF
>TRBJ1-1|.|.|TRBV6-1
TGTGCCAGCAGTTATTTGGGGGCCACTGAAGCTTTCTTT
CASSYLGATEAFF
>TRBJ1-2|.|.|TRBV5-6
TGTGCCAGCAGGATACTTCTGCGGGGAGATGGCTGCACCTTC
CASRILLRGDGCTF
>TRBJ2-5|.|TRBD2|TRBV19
TGTGCCAGTAGTATCGGTAGCGGGGGAATACAACAAGAGACCCAGTACTTC
CASSIGSGGIQQETQYF
>TRBJ2-3|.|.|TRBV19
TGTGCCAGTAGTATCGGGGGGCGTTCAGATACGCAGTATTTT
CASSIGGRSDTQYF
>TRBJ2-5|.|TRBD2|TRBV7-2
TGTGCCAGCAGCCGACCCCGGACTAGCGGGGAAGAGACCCAGTACTTC
CASSRPRTSGEETQYF
>TRBJ1-2|once|.|TRBV7-6
TGTGCCAGCAGCTCGGGATCTGGCTACACCTTC
CASSSGSGYTF